A single T cell receptor beta chain is shown here with its context. Its target is not known. A single record per CDR3 protein comes from TCRdb applying MiXCR to the reads. Of 250,000 to 400,000 distinct CDR3 sequences listed, 20% to 30% were seen once; the top ten hold more than 10%. The CDR3 runs 14 residues. The V gene's germline CDR1 is GTSNPN and CDR2 SVGIG (reference sequence). Trimming removed 5 bases from V and 1 base from J; junction bases left unmatched: 5. The data were taken from a study of T cell repertoires in cytomegalovirus infection. General study points: Cumulative frequency (of public TCR beta family members) identified carriers of CMV plus the relevant HLA. The response measured ex vivo was dominated by TCR beta clonotypes (HLA-C-restricted and CMV-specific).

The TCR originated in a human donor in good health (CMV status not recorded). Some clones in this sample may be carry-over from other donors' samples. The specimen comprised cultured PBMCs, sampled from culture after CMV antigen stimulation. The rearrangement links TRBV30 to TRBJ1-1; 9 bases agree with TRBD1. Here the CDR3 reads CAWSTGQGNTEAFF. In DNA form, the CDR3 reads TGTGCCTGGTCGACGGGACAGGGGAACACTGAAGCTTTCTTT.